The clone carrying this T cell receptor (beta chain) has a handful of counts. Germline V gene sequence: CDR1 SGHNT, CDR2 YYREEE (reference sequence). CDR3 length equals 14 residues. With V trimmed by 4 bases and J by 6 bases, 6 bases remained unmatched. TCRdb's table, derived via immunoSEQ multiplex PCR, lists solely in-frame clones and lacks some. This table has 150,000 or so clones, roughly 78% appearing once. This specimen comes from a study of blood T cell repertoires in COVID-19. Across the whole study: T cells, B-cell-depleted T cells, or PBMCs provided the cDNA or gDNA that served as material.

Symptom resolution, clearance, or two negative PCRs marked the recovered donors of Cohort 3. The chain joins TRBV5-4 to TRBJ1-2; 10 bases align to TRBD1. This TCR was sampled from a woman aged 45-65 years who had recovered from COVID-19. Material: PBMCs or T cells enriched from blood (not recorded which). CDR3 loop: CASSKAGTGDGYTF. In DNA form, the CDR3 reads TGTGCCAGCAGCAAGGCCGGGACAGGGGATGGCTACACCTTC.